This is a list of T cell receptor beta chains from one sample in a study of identical twins. One entry per CDR3 protein, called by TCRdb with MiXCR from the 5' RACE reads. The table includes some 1,700,000 distinct CDR3 sequences, more than 30% detected once. Sequencing used cord blood. These receptors were collected from a newborn girl in good health. CDR3s include the opening cysteine and the closing phenylalanine or tryptophan. The order of the fields is V gene, J gene, D gene, clone size, CDR3 length, CDR3 protein, CDR3 DNA. D genes are given only for firm matches. Clone size, where shown, is once, few, many, or a class for clones that have expanded.

>TRBV7-2|TRBJ2-3|NA|many|15
CASSLAGLLTDTQYF
TGTGCCAGCAGCTTAGCGGGTCTCCTCACAGATACGCAGTATTTT
>TRBV6-5|TRBJ1-6|NA|few|17
CASSSIGDSFFNSPLHF
TGTGCCAGCAGTTCCATTGGAGACAGCTTTTTTAATTCACCCCTCCACTTT
>TRBV4-1|TRBJ1-4|NA|NA|16
CASSPPTGPRGEKLFF
TGCGCCAGCAGCCCCCCAACGGGCCCTAGGGGGGAAAAACTGTTTTTT
>TRBV20-1|TRBJ2-7|NA|NA|13
CSAKGTLYNEQYF
TGCAGTGCTAAGGGGACGCTCTACAATGAGCAGTACTTC
>TRBV20-1|TRBJ2-5|TRBD2|NA|15
CSARSPSGDQETQYF
TGCAGTGCTAGATCCCCTAGCGGGGACCAAGAGACCCAGTACTTC
>TRBV27|TRBJ2-7|NA|NA|18
CASMDIGLGPSSYNEQYF
TGTGCCAGCATGGATATCGGCCTTGGACCGAGCTCCTACAATGAGCAGTACTTC
>TRBV3-1|TRBJ2-7|NA|few|14
CASSQVSGSYEQYF
TGTGCCAGCAGCCAAGTATCGGGCTCCTACGAGCAGTACTTC
>TRBV2|TRBJ2-1|NA|NA|12
CASSVESNEQFF
TGTGCCAGCAGTGTGGAGTCAAATGAGCAGTTCTTC
>TRBV24-1|TRBJ2-1|NA|many|14
CATAAALANDEQFF
TGTGCCACCGCCGCCGCTCTAGCGAATGATGAGCAGTTCTTC
>TRBV10-3|TRBJ2-2|NA|few|15
CAISVGQAITGELFF
TGTGCCATCAGTGTTGGGCAGGCCATCACCGGGGAGCTGTTTTTT
>TRBV16|TRBJ2-3|NA|NA|15
CASSLTGNGAGTQYF
TGTGCCAGCAGCCTCACAGGCAACGGGGCAGGTACGCAGTATTTT
>TRBV12-3/TRBV12-4|TRBJ2-7|NA|NA|13
CASTMTRWGEQYF
TGTGCCAGCACTATGACTAGGTGGGGTGAGCAGTACTTC
>TRBV7-2|TRBJ2-2|TRBD2|few|15
CASSFGLAVTGELFF
TGTGCCAGCAGCTTCGGGCTAGCGGTAACCGGGGAGCTGTTTTTT
>TRBV11-2|TRBJ2-7|NA|few|16
CASSFGRATLVYEQYF
TGTGCCAGCAGCTTCGGCAGGGCCACCCTGGTCTACGAGCAGTACTTC
>TRBV3-1|TRBJ2-1|TRBD2|NA|15
CASSSSGKGHNEQFF
TGTGCCAGCAGCTCGAGCGGGAAGGGGCACAATGAGCAGTTCTTC
>TRBV28|TRBJ2-7|TRBD1|NA|15
CASSLNRGLSYEQYF
TGTGCCAGCAGTTTAAACAGGGGGCTCTCCTACGAGCAGTACTTC
>TRBV28|TRBJ2-4|NA|NA|17
CASSPTMGGRGGNIQYF
TGTGCCAGCAGTCCCACCATGGGGGGAAGAGGGGGAAACATTCAGTACTTC
>TRBV20-1|TRBJ2-1|TRBD2|NA|15
CSGLSGTSGSDEQFF
TGCAGTGGTTTGTCCGGGACTAGCGGGAGCGATGAGCAGTTCTTC
>TRBV7-9|TRBJ1-2|TRBD1|many|12
CASSSTGYGYTF
TGTGCCAGCAGCTCGACAGGGTATGGCTACACCTTC
>TRBV12-3/TRBV12-4|TRBJ2-3|NA|NA|15
CASSLLRGPADTQYF
TGTGCCAGCAGTTTATTGCGGGGCCCGGCAGATACGCAGTATTTT
>TRBV27|TRBJ2-1|TRBD2|NA|16
CATSSSSGRVNNERFF
TGTGCCACCAGTTCCTCTAGCGGGAGGGTAAACAATGAGCGGTTCTTC
>TRBV20-1|TRBJ1-5|NA|NA|12
CSARKEDQPQHF
TGCAGTGCTAGAAAGGAGGATCAGCCCCAGCATTTT
>TRBV25-1|TRBJ1-2|NA|NA|11
CASGSGAGYTF
TGTGCCAGCGGCTCAGGGGCTGGCTACACCTTC
>TRBV27|TRBJ2-1|NA|NA|15
CASSLGGAAYNEQFF
TGTGCCAGCAGTTTAGGAGGGGCGGCCTACAATGAGCAGTTCTTC
>TRBV3-1|TRBJ2-3|NA|NA|15
CASSRIGTSTDTQYF
TGTGCCAGCAGCCGGATCGGTACTAGCACGGATACGCAGTATTTT
>TRBV6-6|TRBJ2-5|NA|NA|17
CACSYTRTNGGRETQYF
TGTGCCTGCAGTTACACTAGGACTAACGGGGGAAGAGAGACCCAGTACTTC
>TRBV12-3/TRBV12-4|TRBJ2-7|NA|many|12
CASSPGLYEQYF
TGTGCCAGCAGTCCGGGACTCTACGAGCAGTACTTC
>TRBV30|TRBJ1-4|NA|NA|13
CAWSVGVDEKLFF
TGTGCCTGGAGTGTAGGCGTTGATGAAAAACTGTTTTTT
>TRBV6-5|TRBJ2-1|TRBD2|few|17
CASSWDRLAKGDNEQFF
TGTGCCAGCAGTTGGGACCGACTAGCGAAAGGGGACAATGAGCAGTTCTTC
>TRBV24-1|TRBJ2-5|NA|many|18
CATSEAPSHRRFQETQYF
TGTGCCACCAGTGAGGCCCCCTCGCACAGGCGATTTCAAGAGACCCAGTACTTC
>TRBV29-1|TRBJ2-2|TRBD1|NA|17
CSVGMGQGRRETGELFF
TGCAGCGTTGGAATGGGACAGGGGAGGCGTGAGACCGGGGAGCTGTTTTTT
>TRBV2|TRBJ1-1|NA|NA|12
CASSEWRAQAFF
TGTGCCAGCAGTGAGTGGAGAGCACAAGCTTTCTTT
>TRBV21-1|TRBJ2-5|NA|NA|15
CASSKKTSSHNEQYF
TGTGCCAGCAGCAAAAAGACTAGCAGCCACAATGAGCAGTACTTC
>TRBV27|TRBJ2-1|NA|few|14
CASREGGSYNEQFF
TGTGCCAGCAGGGAGGGGGGATCGTACAATGAGCAGTTCTTC
>TRBV6-1|TRBJ1-5|TRBD1|NA|13
CASGDREVQPQHF
TGTGCCAGCGGGGACAGGGAAGTTCAGCCCCAGCATTTT
>TRBV20-1|TRBJ2-5|TRBD1|NA|13
CSALTGAGETQYF
TGCAGTGCTTTGACAGGGGCTGGAGAGACCCAGTACTTC
>TRBV20-1|TRBJ2-1|TRBD2|NA|14
CSALAVGGYNEQFF
TGCAGTGCCCTAGCGGTGGGCGGATACAATGAGCAGTTCTTC
>TRBV9|TRBJ1-4|NA|NA|15
CASSVRGGPNEKLFF
TGTGCCAGCAGCGTAAGGGGGGGTCCAAATGAAAAACTGTTTTTT
>TRBV6-6|TRBJ1-6|NA|NA|14
CASSLLELSSPLHF
TGTGCCAGCAGTTTACTCGAATTAAGTTCACCCCTCCACTTT
>TRBV9|TRBJ2-5|TRBD2|few|21
CASSVGASGSIAYPIQETQYF
TGTGCCAGCAGCGTAGGGGCTAGCGGGTCAATAGCATACCCAATTCAAGAGACCCAGTACTTC
>TRBV4-2|TRBJ2-3|NA|once|16
CVSSQETTPSTDTQYF
TGTGTCAGCAGCCAAGAGACTACCCCTAGCACAGATACGCAGTATTTT
>TRBV27|TRBJ2-7|TRBD2|NA|14
CASSISGRAYEQYF
TGTGCCAGCAGTATTAGCGGGAGGGCCTACGAGCAGTACTTC
>TRBV29-1|TRBJ2-3|NA|NA|15
CSVDRGIQSTDTQYF
TGCAGCGTTGATAGGGGTATACAGTCCACAGATACGCAGTATTTT
>TRBV20-1|TRBJ1-1|NA|few|14
CSARRGGLNTEAFF
TGCAGTGCTCGTAGGGGGGGATTGAACACTGAAGCTTTCTTT
>TRBV6-1|TRBJ1-6|NA|NA|16
CASIKQGYNYNSPPHF
TGTGCCAGCATCAAACAGGGCTACAACTATAATTCACCCCCCCACTTT
>TRBV4-1|TRBJ2-7|NA|NA|13
CASSHASLDEQYF
TGCGCCAGCAGCCATGCTAGTCTGGACGAGCAGTACTTC
>TRBV10-3|TRBJ2-7|TRBD2|few|14
CAISESWEGDEQYF
TGTGCCATCAGTGAGTCGTGGGAGGGCGACGAGCAGTACTTC
>TRBV7-7|TRBJ2-1|NA|few|16
CASSEGTVTSYNEQFF
TGTGCTAGCAGCGAGGGGACTGTGACCTCCTACAATGAGCAGTTCTTC
>TRBV2|TRBJ2-3|TRBD2|NA|16
CASRGLAGSSTDTQYF
TGTGCCAGCAGGGGGCTAGCGGGGTCTAGCACAGATACGCAGTATTTT
>TRBV4-1|TRBJ2-7|TRBD1|NA|15
CASSQRAGGWNEQYF
TGCGCCAGCAGCCAGAGGGCAGGGGGATGGAATGAGCAGTACTTC